This T cell receptor (beta chain) was recorded in a study of blood T cell repertoires in COVID-19. In the study overall: There were acute and convalescent COVID-19 samples, and they came from the United States, Italy and Spain.

It was during active infection that Seattle patients were enrolled and then longitudinally followed. Using immunoSEQ multiplex PCR, the repertoire was profiled, and TCRdb retains in-frame clones only, with some absent. Of about 160,000 clones listed, 85% to 95% are singletons. Germline loops: CDR1 SGHTA, CDR2 FQGNSA. There are 13 residues in the CDR3. Trimming removed 2 bases from V and 6 bases from J, with 10 bases in between. The rearrangement links TRBV7-2 to TRBJ1-2; tentatively, D is TRBD1 (5 bases). Sequenced material: peripheral blood. The receptor's source is a woman aged 55-75 years with COVID-19, enrolled during active disease. CDR3 residues: CASSLSPGDGYTF. CDR3 coding DNA: TGTGCCAGCAGCTTAAGTCCGGGGGATGGCTACACCTTC.